The 25 T cell receptor beta chains below all came from one sample that was sequenced in a study of blood T cell repertoires in COVID-19. Assay: immunoSEQ multiplex PCR; the TCRdb copy retains only in-frame clones and omits some. Among roughly 410,000 clones listed, around 87% were seen once. Material: peripheral blood. These receptors came from a woman in her fifties or sixties with COVID-19, enrolled during active disease.

The chain links TRBV29-1 to TRBJ1-1; TRBD1 agrees at 8 bases. Unmatched junction bases numbered 4, after V lost 3 bases and J lost 1 base. The germline V gene has CDR1 SQVTM and CDR2 ANQGSEA. The CDR3 is 14 residues long. CDR3 bases: TGCAGCGTTGATAGGACAGGGCGGAACACTGAAGCTTTCTTT. Protein: CSVDRTGRNTEAFF.

This clone appeared once. V usage is TRBV5-4 and J usage is TRBJ2-3, with 14 bases identical to TRBD2. This CDR3 spans 15 amino acids. CDR1 is SGHNT, CDR2 YYREEE, per germline (reference sequence). V shed 5 bases and J 5 bases; nucleotides not matched to a gene: 4. DNA of the CDR3: TGTGCCAGCAGATCCGGGACTAGCGGGGGAGATACGCAGTATTTT. It yields the protein CASRSGTSGGDTQYF.

The V gene is TRBV11-2, the J gene TRBJ1-1; no reliable D call. Germline CDR1 and CDR2: SGHAT and FQNNGV. V was trimmed by 1 base and J by 4 bases, leaving 19 bases between them. The CDR3 extends over 17 amino acids. Here the CDR3 reads CASSLGEHPAVGTEAFF. The CDR3 DNA sequence: TGTGCCAGCAGCTTAGGCGAACATCCGGCGGTTGGCACTGAAGCTTTCTTT.

This chain joins TRBV7-9 and TRBJ1-4; TRBD1 matches 10 bases. The CDR3 sequence is 17 residues long. V lost 1 base and J lost 8; bases outside the gene matches: 10. The germline V gene encodes CDR1 SEHNR and CDR2 FQNEAQ (reference sequence). DNA for the CDR3: TGTGCCAGCAGCTTAGTCGACCGGGACAGGGGAAACGAAAAACTGTTTTTT. The encoded protein is CASSLVDRDRGNEKLFF. Supplemented by reference TRBV7-9 and TRBJ1-4, the full variable domain reads DTGVSQNPRHKITKRGQNVTFRCDPISEHNRLYWYRQTLGQGPEFLTYFQNEAQLEKSRLLSDRFSAERPKGSFSTLEIQRTEQGDSAMYLCASSLVDRDRGNEKLFFGSGTQLSVL.

Regarding this clone: This sample includes further DNA sequences coding for the same CDR3. This chain uses TRBV6-5 with TRBJ2-3; TRBD2 aligns across 7 bases. Germline CDR1 reads MNHEY; CDR2 reads SVGAGI. V lost 2 bases to trimming and J lost 1 base; unmatched junction nucleotides: 3. This CDR3 is 15 amino acids long. The CDR3 DNA is TGTGCCAGCAGTTACGCCAGCGGGGGCACAGATACGCAGTATTTT. Translated: CASSYASGGTDTQYF.

CDR3 in amino acids: CASSTGTGPWGSGNTIYF. The CDR3 bases are TGCGCCAGCAGCACCGGGACAGGGCCATGGGGCTCTGGAAACACCATATATTTT. The chain carries TRBV5-1 and TRBJ1-3; TRBD1 matches at 9 bases. The V segment lost 4 bases and the J segment 0 bases; nucleotides outside the gene matches: 11. The CDR3 spans 18 residues. Germline V gene sequence: CDR1 SGHRS, CDR2 YFSETQ.

The rearrangement links TRBV7-3 to TRBJ2-5, with unresolved D. The CDR3 loop spans 13 amino acids. Germline V CDR1 and CDR2: SGHTA, FQGTGA. The V gene lost 3 bases and the J gene lost 1 base, with 6 bases spanning the gap. The chain's CDR3 is CASSFSGQETQYF. CDR3 in DNA: TGTGCCAGCAGCTTCTCCGGCCAAGAGACCCAGTACTTC.

J is TRBJ2-1 and V is TRBV11-1; 15 nucleotides line up with TRBD2. This CDR3 region has 13 residues. Germline trimming cut 10 bases from V and 7 bases from J; bases unmatched to any gene: 2. The germline CDR1 and CDR2 sequences are SGHAT and FQDESV (reference sequence). The CDR3 coding sequence is TGTGCCACGGGACTAGCGGGGGGTAATGAGCAGTTCTTC. It codes for CATGLAGGNEQFF.

This clone was found once. This chain connects TRBV4-1 to TRBJ2-7, with TRBD1 identical over 7 bases. Germline CDR1 and CDR2: MGHRA and YSYEKL. V trimming: 0 bases; J trimming: 0 bases; junction bases outside the gene matches: 8. The CDR3 has 17 amino acids. CDR3 sequence reads: CASSQDRGDRFSYEQYF. The CDR3, as DNA: TGCGCCAGCAGCCAAGATCGTGGGGACAGATTCTCCTACGAGCAGTACTTC.

V and J are TRBV19 and TRBJ2-1; TRBD2 agrees at 8 bases. Trimming at V came to 5 bases and at J to 3 bases, leaving 3 bases not matched to a gene. This CDR3 has 14 amino acids. CDR1 and CDR2 from the germline V gene are LNHDA and SQIVND (reference sequence). CDR3 residues: CASSGAGGYNEQFF. CDR3 DNA sequence: TGTGCCAGTAGTGGGGCGGGAGGCTACAATGAGCAGTTCTTC.

The V and J genes are TRBV28 and TRBJ1-4; D may be TRBD1 (5 bases). The germline V gene encodes CDR1 MDHEN and CDR2 SYDVKM. V was trimmed by 3 bases and J by 1 base, leaving 9 bases between them. The CDR3 is 15 residues long. CDR3 in amino acids: CASSFQGLTNEKLFF. The CDR3 coding sequence is TGTGCCAGCAGTTTTCAGGGTCTAACTAATGAAAAACTGTTTTTT.

The chain carries TRBV10-2 and TRBJ2-2, with 8 bases fitting TRBD2. This CDR3 is built from 15 residues. J gave up 4 bases and V 6 bases, and 7 bases lay outside the gene matches. From germline, CDR1 is WSHSY and CDR2 SAAADI. CDR3 sequence (DNA): TGCGCCAGCAGATATCTGGGGACTAGCACCGGGGAGCTGTTTTTT. Amino acids: CASRYLGTSTGELFF.

This clone was picked up a small number of times. This sequence joins TRBV7-8 and TRBJ2-1; tentative D call: TRBD2 (6 bases). CDR3 length equals 17 residues. Trimming took off 1 base at V and 1 base at J, with 14 bases between the two ends. Looked up from germline, CDR1 is SGHVS and CDR2 is FQNEAQ. CDR3 bases: TGTGCCAGCAGCTTAGGAGGGGACTCAACTTCCTACAATGAGCAGTTCTTC. The encoded protein is CASSLGGDSTSYNEQFF.

The V and J genes are TRBV18 and TRBJ2-1, with 8 bases identical to TRBD1. Losses at the gene ends were 1 base for V and 6 bases for J; bases not matched to a gene: 8. Germline V gene sequence: CDR1 KGHSH, CDR2 LQKENI. The CDR3 totals 16 residues. CDR3 residues: CASSPQPTGVSNEQFF. In DNA, the CDR3 is TGTGCCAGCTCACCACAGCCGACAGGGGTGAGCAATGAGCAGTTCTTC.

V gene TRBV18 combines with J gene TRBJ2-7; 11 bases are a match to TRBD1. Germline V gene sequence: CDR1 KGHSH, CDR2 LQKENI. The CDR3 spans 17 residues. V lost 3 bases to trimming and J lost 5 bases; unmatched junction nucleotides: 12. The CDR3: CASSPPIPGQGVHEQYF. DNA for the CDR3: TGTGCCAGCTCACCCCCTATACCGGGACAGGGGGTTCACGAGCAGTACTTC.

The count of this clone is one. V is TRBV2 and J is TRBJ2-5, with TRBD2 identical over 14 bases. V lost 6 bases to trimming and J lost 2 bases; unmatched junction nucleotides: 11. Germline V gene data show CDR1 as SNHLY and CDR2 as FYNNEI. This CDR3 has 18 amino acids. In DNA form, the CDR3 reads TGTGCCAGCAGAGCCCTCACCCGACTAGCGGGGGGGCAAGAGACCCAGTACTTC. As protein: CASRALTRLAGGQETQYF.

This chain links TRBV7-6 with TRBJ2-1; 8 bases agree with TRBD2. The CDR3 is made up of 16 amino acids. V was pared by 4 bases and J by 3 bases, with 8 bases of the junction left unmatched. Germline loops: CDR1 SGHVS, CDR2 FNYEAQ. The CDR3 DNA reads TGTGCCAGCAGCTCCCAAGCGGGGGCTTACTACAATGAGCAGTTCTTC. This translates into CASSSQAGAYYNEQFF.

This chain uses TRBV29-1 with TRBJ1-1, with D perhaps matching TRBD1 (5 bases). The V gene's germline CDR1 is SQVTM and CDR2 ANQGSEA. The germline V and J ends were trimmed by 5 bases and 1 base, with 14 bases remaining between them. The CDR3 contains 14 residues. CDR3 coding DNA: TGCAGCGTTCGGCGGGGGTCGGAGAACACTGAAGCTTTCTTT. As protein: CSVRRGSENTEAFF. Based on the CDR3 plus reference TRBV29-1 and TRBJ1-1, the full variable domain is SAVISQKPSRDICQRGTSLTIQCQVDSQVTMMFWYRQQPGQSLTLIATANQGSEATYESGFVIDKFPISRPNLTFSTLTVSNMSPEDSSIYLCSVRRGSENTEAFFGQGTRLTVV.

This chain links TRBV19 with TRBJ1-1; tentative D call: TRBD1 (5 bases). Between the trimmed V and J ends, which lost 7 bases and 3 bases, there was a span of 9 bases. The CDR3 consists of 12 residues. CDR1 is LNHDA, CDR2 SQIVND, per germline (reference sequence). The CDR3: CASTTGHTEAFF. Written as DNA, the CDR3 is TGTGCCAGTACCACAGGTCACACTGAAGCTTTCTTT.

The CDR3 protein is CASSPTLGEISPLHF. Written as DNA, the CDR3 is TGTGCCAGCAGCCCGACTCTAGGGGAAATTTCACCCCTCCACTTT. The V call is TRBV7-2, the J call TRBJ1-6; maybe TRBD1 (5 bases). Germline CDR1 and CDR2: SGHTA and FQGNSA. The length of the CDR3 is 15 residues. Trimming took 5 bases from V and 9 from J, leaving 17 bases between them. Variable domain in full (rest from reference TRBV7-2 and TRBJ1-6): GAGVSQSPSNKVTEKGKDVELRCDPISGHTALYWYRQSLGQGLEFLIYFQGNSAPDKSGLPSDRFSAERTGGSVSTLTIQRTQQEDSAVYLCASSPTLGEISPLHFGNGTRLTVT.

The chain is built from TRBV3-1 (or the pseudogene TRBV3-2) and TRBJ2-3, with a tentative D call TRBD2 (6 bases). The germline V gene has CDR1 LGHDT and CDR2 YNNKEL (reference sequence). This CDR3 contains 15 residues. Trimming left V 4 bases short and J 1 base short, with 12 bases between. Here the CDR3 reads CASSRGTFGTDTQYF. The CDR3 coding sequence is TGTGCCAGCAGCCGTGGGACTTTCGGCACAGATACGCAGTATTTT.

The rearrangement links TRBV10-3 to TRBJ1-2, with no clear D. The CDR3 totals 14 residues. V was clipped by 0 bases and J by 2 bases, with 7 bases between them. Germline lookup yields CDR1 ENHRY and CDR2 SYGVKD. The CDR3 DNA reads TGTGCCATCAGTGAGTCTGGTACAAACTATGGCTACACCTTC. Protein sequence: CAISESGTNYGYTF.

The chain carries TRBV6-6 and TRBJ2-7; weak D call: TRBD1 (5 bases). Trimming pared 6 bases from V and 4 bases from J, leaving 22 bases between. Germline V gene lookup returns CDR1 MNHNY and CDR2 SVGAGI (reference sequence). The CDR3 sequence is 16 residues long. CDR3 region: CASRNLWGNSQYEQYF. The DNA of the CDR3 is TGTGCCAGCAGGAACCTTTGGGGCAATTCCCAATACGAGCAGTACTTC.

The chain carries TRBV4-1 and TRBJ2-2; TRBD2 aligns across 12 bases. Unmatched junction bases numbered 13, after V lost 4 bases and J lost 1 base. Germline V gives CDR1 MGHRA, CDR2 YSYEKL. The CDR3 contains 20 residues. CDR3 in amino acids: CASSRKGGTSGPGNTGELFF. Written as DNA, the CDR3 is TGCGCCAGCAGCCGCAAAGGAGGGACTAGCGGGCCTGGGAACACCGGGGAGCTGTTTTTT.

V is TRBV5-4 and J is TRBJ2-1; weak D call: TRBD2 (6 bases). The CDR3 contains 16 residues. The germline CDR1 and CDR2 sequences are SGHNT and YYREEE (reference sequence). The ends were cut back, 4 bases at V and 5 bases at J, with 19 bases in the middle. CDR3 DNA: TGTGCCAGCAGCCCCCCGGGGGTAGCGGCCAACAATGAGCAGTTCTTC. Translating gives CASSPPGVAANNEQFF.